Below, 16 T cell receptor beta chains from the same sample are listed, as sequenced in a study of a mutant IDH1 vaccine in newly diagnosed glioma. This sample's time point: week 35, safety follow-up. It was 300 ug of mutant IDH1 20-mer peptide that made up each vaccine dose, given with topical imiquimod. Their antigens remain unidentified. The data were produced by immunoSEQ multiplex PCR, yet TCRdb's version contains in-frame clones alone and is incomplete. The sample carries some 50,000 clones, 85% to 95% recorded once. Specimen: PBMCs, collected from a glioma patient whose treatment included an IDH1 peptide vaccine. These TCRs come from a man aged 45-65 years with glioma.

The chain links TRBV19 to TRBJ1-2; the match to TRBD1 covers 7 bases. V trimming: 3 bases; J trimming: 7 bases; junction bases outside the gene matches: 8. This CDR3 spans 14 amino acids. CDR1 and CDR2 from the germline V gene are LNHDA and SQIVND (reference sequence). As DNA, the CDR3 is TGTGCCAGTAGTATGGCGAGGACAGGAGGTGGCTACACCTTC. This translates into CASSMARTGGGYTF.

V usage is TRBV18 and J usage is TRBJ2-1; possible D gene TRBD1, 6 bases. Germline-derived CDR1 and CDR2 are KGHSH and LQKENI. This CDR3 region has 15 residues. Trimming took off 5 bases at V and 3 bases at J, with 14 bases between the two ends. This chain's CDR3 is CASSLQGYSYNEQFF. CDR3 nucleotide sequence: TGTGCCAGCTCATTACAGGGCTACAGCTACAATGAGCAGTTCTTC.

The CDR3 sequence is CASSLGTGGETQYF. Written as DNA, the CDR3 is TGTGCCAGCAGCTTAGGAACAGGGGGGGAGACCCAGTACTTC. This chain connects TRBV7-2 to TRBJ2-5; TRBD1 matches 8 bases. The V segment lost 1 base and the J segment 5 bases; nucleotides outside the gene matches: 3. The V gene's germline CDR1 is SGHTA and CDR2 FQGNSA. This CDR3 comprises 14 residues.

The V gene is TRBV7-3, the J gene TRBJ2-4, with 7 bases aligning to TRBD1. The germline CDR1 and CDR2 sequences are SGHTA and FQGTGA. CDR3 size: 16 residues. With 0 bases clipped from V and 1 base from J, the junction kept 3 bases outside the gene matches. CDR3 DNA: TGTGCCAGCAGCTTAACAGGGGGCCCGGCCAAAAACATTCAGTACTTC. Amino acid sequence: CASSLTGGPAKNIQYF.

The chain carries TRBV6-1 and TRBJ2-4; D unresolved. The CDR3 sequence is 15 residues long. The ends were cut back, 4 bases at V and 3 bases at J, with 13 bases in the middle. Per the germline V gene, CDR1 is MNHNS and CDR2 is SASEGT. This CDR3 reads CASSVPDLDKNIQYF. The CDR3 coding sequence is TGTGCCAGCAGTGTACCGGACCTAGACAAAAACATTCAGTACTTC.

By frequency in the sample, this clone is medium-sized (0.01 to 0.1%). CDR3 DNA sequence: TGTGCCAGCAGCTTGATCCCCACAGATACGCAGTATTTT. It encodes CASSLIPTDTQYF. This sequence joins TRBV7-6 and TRBJ2-3; D uncertain. The CDR3 has 13 amino acids. The V gene's germline CDR1 is SGHVS and CDR2 FNYEAQ. The germline V and J ends were trimmed by 3 bases and 2 bases, with 6 bases remaining between them.

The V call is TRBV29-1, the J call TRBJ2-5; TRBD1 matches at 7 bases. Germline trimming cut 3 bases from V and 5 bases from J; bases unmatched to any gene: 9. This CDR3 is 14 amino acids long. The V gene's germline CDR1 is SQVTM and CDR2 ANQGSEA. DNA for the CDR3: TGCAGCGTTGATGGTCAGGGGGAGAGGGAGACCCAGTACTTC. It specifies CSVDGQGERETQYF.

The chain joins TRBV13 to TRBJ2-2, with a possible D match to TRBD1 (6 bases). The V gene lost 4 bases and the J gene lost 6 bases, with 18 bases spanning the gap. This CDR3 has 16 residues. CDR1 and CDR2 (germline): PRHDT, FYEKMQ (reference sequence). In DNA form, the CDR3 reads TGTGCCAGCAGCTCTGAGGACGGGACAAACCCCGGGGAGCTGTTTTTT. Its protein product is CASSSEDGTNPGELFF.

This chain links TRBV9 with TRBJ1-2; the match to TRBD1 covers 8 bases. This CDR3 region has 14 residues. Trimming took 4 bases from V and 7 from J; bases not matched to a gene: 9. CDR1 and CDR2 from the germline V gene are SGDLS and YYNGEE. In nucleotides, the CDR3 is TGTGCCAGCAGCCTCACCGGGACAGGCTCTGGCTACACCTTC. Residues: CASSLTGTGSGYTF.

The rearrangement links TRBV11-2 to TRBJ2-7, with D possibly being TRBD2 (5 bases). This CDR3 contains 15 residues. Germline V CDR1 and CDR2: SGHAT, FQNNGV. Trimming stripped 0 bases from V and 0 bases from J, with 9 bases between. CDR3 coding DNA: TGTGCCAGCAGCTTAGAAGCCGGGATCTCCTACGAGCAGTACTTC. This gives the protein CASSLEAGISYEQYF.

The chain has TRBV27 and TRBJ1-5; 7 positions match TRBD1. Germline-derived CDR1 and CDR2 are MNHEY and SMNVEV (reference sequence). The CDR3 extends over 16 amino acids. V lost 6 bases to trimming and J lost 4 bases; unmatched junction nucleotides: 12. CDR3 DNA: TGTGCCAGCAGCGCCGGGACAGTATTCCAAAATCAGCCCCAGCATTTT. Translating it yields CASSAGTVFQNQPQHF.

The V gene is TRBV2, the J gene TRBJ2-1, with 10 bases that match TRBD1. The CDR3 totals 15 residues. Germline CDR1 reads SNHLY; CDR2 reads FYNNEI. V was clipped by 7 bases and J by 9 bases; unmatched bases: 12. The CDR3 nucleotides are TGTGCCAGCAACGACAGGGGGCTTAGCCAGGGTGAGCAGTTCTTC. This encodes CASNDRGLSQGEQFF.

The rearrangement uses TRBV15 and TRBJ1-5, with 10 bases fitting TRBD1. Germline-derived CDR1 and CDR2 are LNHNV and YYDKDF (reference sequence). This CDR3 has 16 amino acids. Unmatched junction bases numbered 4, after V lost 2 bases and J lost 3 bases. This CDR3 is CATSRMDRGSNQPQHF. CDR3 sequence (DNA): TGTGCCACCAGCAGAATGGACAGGGGGTCCAATCAGCCCCAGCATTTT.

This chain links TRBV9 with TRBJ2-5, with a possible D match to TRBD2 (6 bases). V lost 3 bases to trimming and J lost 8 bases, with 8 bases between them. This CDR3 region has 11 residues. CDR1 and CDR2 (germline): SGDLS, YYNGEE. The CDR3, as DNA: TGTGCCAGCAGCGCGGGGGATACCCAGTACTTC. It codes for CASSAGDTQYF.

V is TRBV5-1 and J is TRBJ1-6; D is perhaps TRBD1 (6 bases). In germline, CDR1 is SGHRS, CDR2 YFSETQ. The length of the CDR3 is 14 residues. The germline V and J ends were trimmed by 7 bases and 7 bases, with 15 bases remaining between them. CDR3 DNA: TGCGCCAGCCGACGACAGGCAGACAATTCACCCCTCCACTTT. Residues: CASRRQADNSPLHF.

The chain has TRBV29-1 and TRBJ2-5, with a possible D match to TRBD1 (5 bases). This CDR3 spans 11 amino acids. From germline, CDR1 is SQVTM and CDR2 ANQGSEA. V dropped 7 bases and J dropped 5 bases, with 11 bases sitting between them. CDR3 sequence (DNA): TGCAGCGCGCAGGGCTGGGAGACCCAGTACTTC. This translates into CSAQGWETQYF.